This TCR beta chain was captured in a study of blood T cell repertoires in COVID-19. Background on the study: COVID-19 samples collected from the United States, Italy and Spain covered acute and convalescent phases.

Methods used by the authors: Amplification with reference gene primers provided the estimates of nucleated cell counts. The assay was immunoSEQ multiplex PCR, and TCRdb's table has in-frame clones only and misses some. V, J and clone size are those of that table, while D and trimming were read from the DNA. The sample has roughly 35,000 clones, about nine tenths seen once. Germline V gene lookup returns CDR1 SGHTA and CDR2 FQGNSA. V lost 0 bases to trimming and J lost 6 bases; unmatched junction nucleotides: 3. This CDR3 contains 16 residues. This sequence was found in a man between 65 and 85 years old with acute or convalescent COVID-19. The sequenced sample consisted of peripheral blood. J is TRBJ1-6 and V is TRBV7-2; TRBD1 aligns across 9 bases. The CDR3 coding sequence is TGTGCCAGCAGCTTAGCGGGACAGGGTTCTAATTCACCCCTCCACTTT. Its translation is CASSLAGQGSNSPLHF.